This T cell receptor beta chain stems from a study of breast tumors, draining lymph nodes, adjacent tissues. Study findings and constraints: Luminal-like breast cancer showed significantly higher tumor–nontumor repertoire similarity than basal-like. Findings are consistent with lymph node origin and intratumoral expansion of most tumor T cells.

V was pared by 1 base and J by 5 bases, with 8 bases between. The CDR3 extends over 12 amino acids. Germline lookup yields CDR1 DFQATT and CDR2 SNEGSKA (reference sequence). TCRdb re-called the multiplex PCR reads with MiXCR, one entry per CDR3 protein. The data show some 47,000 distinct CDR3 sequences, around 45% seen once. This clonotype appeared a single time. Its antigen is not known. The sample was breast tumor tissue. The sequence derives from a female donor with breast cancer. Some clones in this sample may be carry-over from other donors' samples. The J gene is TRBJ2-5, the V gene TRBV20-1, with no clear D. The CDR3 DNA reads TGCAGTGCTAGAGCCCAACACGAGACCCAGTACTTC. This encodes CSARAQHETQYF.